One sample yielded the 22 T cell receptor beta chains listed below, sequenced in a study of blood T cell repertoires in COVID-19. Generated by immunoSEQ multiplex PCR, the TCRdb table keeps only in-frame clones and is missing some. The sample lists around 300,000 clones, around 90% occurring once. Sequenced sample: PBMCs or T cells enriched from blood (not recorded which). The receptors were gathered from a woman aged 25 to 39 who had recovered from COVID-19.

The CDR3 sequence is CASSDPQRGNYNEQFF. DNA for the CDR3: TGTGCCAGCAGCGACCCTCAGCGGGGGAACTACAATGAGCAGTTCTTC. This chain uses TRBV9 with TRBJ2-1; 8 nucleotides match TRBD2. With V trimmed by 3 bases and J by 3 bases, 8 bases remained unmatched. This CDR3 is 16 amino acids long. Germline CDR1 is SGDLS and CDR2 is YYNGEE.

V gene TRBV30 combines with J gene TRBJ1-1; D remains unclear. Germline CDR1 GTSNPN, CDR2 SVGIG (reference sequence). The CDR3 contains 14 residues. V was shortened by 4 bases and J by 0 bases, with 12 bases between the two germline ends. CDR3 loop: CAWTPNLMNTEAFF. As DNA, the CDR3 is TGTGCCTGGACGCCAAACTTAATGAACACTGAAGCTTTCTTT.

This rearrangement joins TRBV19 to TRBJ2-2; TRBD1 aligns across 7 bases. In germline, CDR1 is LNHDA, CDR2 SQIVND (reference sequence). The CDR3 runs 14 residues. After removal of 8 bases from V and 0 bases from J, the junction contained 3 bases not matched to a gene. CDR3 loop: CASLQGTNTGELFF. The CDR3 region has the DNA TGTGCCAGTTTACAGGGGACGAACACCGGGGAGCTGTTTTTT. Using reference TRBV19 and TRBJ2-2 for the parts outside the CDR3, the full variable domain is DGGITQSPKYLFRKEGQNVTLSCEQNLNHDAMYWYRQDPGQGLRLIYYSQIVNDFQKGDIAEGYSVSREKKESFPLTVTSAQKNPTAFYLCASLQGTNTGELFFGEGSRLTVL.

The V and J genes are TRBV10-3 and TRBJ1-1; D uncertain. Germline CDR1 and CDR2: ENHRY and SYGVKD. This CDR3 has 13 residues. Trimming stripped 4 bases from V and 1 base from J, with 7 bases between. The CDR3 DNA sequence: TGTGCCATCAGTGTACGGGGGAACACTGAAGCTTTCTTT. This encodes CAISVRGNTEAFF.

This chain uses TRBV9 with TRBJ2-3; possible D gene TRBD1, 5 bases. The CDR3 is made up of 16 amino acids. Trimming stripped 3 bases from V and 0 bases from J, with 14 bases between. Germline values: CDR1 SGDLS, CDR2 YYNGEE. CDR3 sequence (DNA): TGTGCCAGCAGCGCCCTTCGGACACCTAGCACAGATACGCAGTATTTT. It is translated as CASSALRTPSTDTQYF. Based on the CDR3 plus reference TRBV9 and TRBJ2-3, the full variable domain is DSGVTQTPKHLITATGQRVTLRCSPRSGDLSVYWYQQSLDQGLQFLIQYYNGEERAKGNILERFSAQQFPDLHSELNLSSLELGDSALYFCASSALRTPSTDTQYFGPGTRLTVL.

The chain uses TRBV28 and TRBJ1-6, with D possibly matching TRBD1 (6 bases). This CDR3 comprises 13 residues. Germline V lookup: CDR1 MDHEN, CDR2 SYDVKM. With 5 bases removed from V and 14 bases from J, the gap between germline ends came to 16 bases. The DNA for the CDR3 is TGTGCCAGCAGTCACAACAGGGAGCAGGCCCTCCACTTT. It is translated as CASSHNREQALHF.

This clone was observed a single time. The CDR3 DNA follows: TGTGCCAGCAGCCAAGCGCAGGGAAGACTGTTTTTT. It codes for CASSQAQGRLFF. The genes are TRBV14 and TRBJ1-4, with TRBD1 as a possible D gene (5 bases). Germline V gene data show CDR1 as SGHDN and CDR2 as FVKESK. The CDR3 contains 12 residues. Trimming took 1 base from V and 13 from J, leaving 10 bases between them. The whole variable domain, remainder taken from reference TRBV14 and TRBJ1-4, is EAGVTQFPSHSVIEKGQTVTLRCDPISGHDNLYWYRRVMGKEIKFLLHFVKESKQDESGMPNNRFLAERTGGTYSTLKVQPAELEDSGVYFCASSQAQGRLFFGSGTQLSVL.

The gene calls are TRBV7-9 and TRBJ1-4; 10 bases are a match to TRBD1. The junction had 5 bases not matched to a gene; V was cut back by 3 bases and J by 4 bases. From germline, CDR1 is SEHNR and CDR2 FQNEAQ (reference sequence). This CDR3 has 16 residues. CDR3 loop: CASSFKGQGLNEKLFF. The CDR3 DNA is TGTGCCAGCAGCTTTAAGGGACAGGGGCTTAATGAAAAACTGTTTTTT.

The chain carries TRBV7-8 and TRBJ2-7, with TRBD1 matching 11 bases. The germline V gene encodes CDR1 SGHVS and CDR2 FQNEAQ. This CDR3 has 15 residues. Trimming at V came to 4 bases and at J to 1 base, leaving 3 bases not matched to a gene. The CDR3 loop reads CASSSGTGGSYEQYF. CDR3 coding DNA: TGTGCCAGCAGCTCCGGGACAGGGGGATCCTACGAGCAGTACTTC.

The chain carries TRBV28 and TRBJ1-4; D gene unclear. The CDR3 runs to 14 residues. Looked up from germline, CDR1 is MDHEN and CDR2 is SYDVKM. Between the trimmed V and J ends, which lost 4 bases and 8 bases, there was a span of 14 bases. In DNA, the CDR3 is TGTGCCAGCAGTTCTCAAGAGTCCGGGGAAAAACTGTTTTTT. Amino acids: CASSSQESGEKLFF.

This clone was seen once. Sequence at one end of the junction differs from germline and may be a read error. The chain joins TRBV15 to TRBJ2-7, with TRBD1 identical over 8 bases. The CDR3 has 13 amino acids. Germline V gene data show CDR1 as LNHNV and CDR2 as YYDKDF (reference sequence). This chain's CDR3 is CATSGDRGYEQYF. As DNA, the CDR3 is TGTGCCACCAGCGGAGACAGGGGCTACGAGCAGTACTTC.

Details on this clone: Distinct nucleotide sequences in the sample also encode this CDR3. The gene calls are TRBV9 and TRBJ2-7, with 9 bases that match TRBD2. V dropped 0 bases and J dropped 2; count of bases not matched to a gene: 3. CDR3 length: 15 residues. CDR1 is SGDLS, CDR2 YYNGEE, per germline. The CDR3 sequence: CASSVGLAGTYEQYF. The CDR3 DNA reads as TGTGCCAGCAGCGTAGGGCTAGCGGGGACCTACGAGCAGTACTTC.

V gene TRBV7-8 combines with J gene TRBJ1-3, with D perhaps matching TRBD1 (5 bases). Germline V gene data show CDR1 as SGHVS and CDR2 as FQNEAQ. The CDR3 has 15 amino acids. Trimming shortened V by 3 bases and J by 3 bases, and 12 bases separated the two germline ends. CDR3 bases: TGTGCCAGCAGCTTCGGGCAGGGTATTGGAAACACCATATATTTT. Translation: CASSFGQGIGNTIYF. Full variable domain (outside the CDR3, taken from reference TRBV7-8 and TRBJ1-3): GAGVSQSPRYKVAKRGQDVALRCDPISGHVSLFWYQQALGQGPEFLTYFQNEAQLDKSGLPSDRFFAERPEGSVSTLKIQRTQQEDSAVYLCASSFGQGIGNTIYFGEGSWLTVV.

The sample holds a few counts of this clone. The J gene is TRBJ2-1, the V gene TRBV5-1, with 12 bases lining up with TRBD2. CDR3 size: 15 residues. The germline V gene has CDR1 SGHRS and CDR2 YFSETQ. V gave up 7 bases and J gave up 9 bases; unmatched junction bases: 11. CDR3 sequence reads: CASGPELAGGREQFF. CDR3 DNA: TGCGCCAGCGGCCCCGAACTAGCGGGAGGACGTGAGCAGTTCTTC.

The CDR3 DNA sequence: TGTGCCAGCAGTTTACGCCAGGGGACTGAAGCTTTCTTT. It encodes CASSLRQGTEAFF. This chain connects TRBV12-3 or TRBV12-4 to TRBJ1-1, with a possible D match to TRBD1 (6 bases). The CDR3 runs 13 residues. V was shortened by 2 bases and J by 5 bases, with 9 bases between the two germline ends.

This chain uses TRBV7-2 with TRBJ2-7; a possible D gene is TRBD2 (6 bases). CDR1 is SGHTA, CDR2 FQGNSA, per germline. Trimming shortened V by 2 bases and J by 7 bases, and 21 bases separated the two germline ends. This CDR3 is built from 16 residues. The CDR3 bases are TGTGCCAGCAGCTTAACTGTCGGGACTCTCATACTGGAGCAGTACTTC. It yields the protein CASSLTVGTLILEQYF.

This rearrangement joins TRBV19 to TRBJ1-4; possibly TRBD1 for D (5 bases). The CDR3 has 14 residues. V lost 3 bases to trimming and J lost 5 bases, with 10 bases between them. Looked up from germline, CDR1 is LNHDA and CDR2 is SQIVND (reference sequence). The CDR3: CASSMTEANEKLFF. The CDR3 DNA reads TGTGCCAGTAGTATGACAGAAGCCAATGAAAAACTGTTTTTT.

The CDR3 region has the DNA TGCGCCAGCAGCCAAGCGGAGCGGGGCACAGATACGCAGTATTTT. Translated: CASSQAERGTDTQYF. The chain links TRBV4-3 to TRBJ2-3; weak D call: TRBD2 (6 bases). This CDR3 has 15 amino acids. Germline V gene lookup returns CDR1 LGHNA and CDR2 YSLEER. V gave up 1 base and J gave up 1 base, with 9 bases separating them.

The chain combines TRBV7-9 with TRBJ2-5, with 13 bases aligning to TRBD2. The CDR3 has 16 residues. With 5 bases clipped from V and 5 bases from J, the junction kept 8 bases outside the gene matches. Germline assignment: CDR1 SEHNR and CDR2 FQNEAQ (reference sequence). CDR3 sequence (DNA): TGTGCCAGCAGCGCCCCGGGACTAGCGGGACAGGAGACCCAGTACTTC. Translated: CASSAPGLAGQETQYF.

This rearrangement joins TRBV4-1 to TRBJ2-3, with D perhaps TRBD2 (5 bases). The CDR3 loop spans 13 amino acids. Looked up from germline, CDR1 is MGHRA and CDR2 is YSYEKL. The V end lost 4 bases, the J end lost 6 bases, and 11 bases lay between the germline ends. CDR3 nucleotides: TGCGCCAGCAGCCTTATTCCGGGGGATACGCAGTATTTT. This gives the protein CASSLIPGDTQYF.

This chain joins TRBV7-3 and TRBJ2-3; 8 bases match TRBD1. This CDR3 has 16 residues. Germline V gene data show CDR1 as SGHTA and CDR2 as FQGTGA. V trimming: 5 bases; J trimming: 5 bases; junction bases outside the gene matches: 12. CDR3 loop: CASSTGQGRAVDTQYF. DNA of the CDR3: TGTGCCAGCAGCACCGGACAGGGACGAGCGGTAGATACGCAGTATTTT.

V is TRBV19 and J is TRBJ2-7; weak D call: TRBD1 (5 bases). The V and J ends lost 3 bases and 3 bases respectively, with 18 bases between them. Germline CDR1 is LNHDA and CDR2 is SQIVND (reference sequence). The CDR3 covers 16 residues. Here the CDR3 DNA reads TGTGCCAGTAGTATTAGGGCAGTAGGGGTGAGCTACGAGCAGTACTTC. This translates into CASSIRAVGVSYEQYF.